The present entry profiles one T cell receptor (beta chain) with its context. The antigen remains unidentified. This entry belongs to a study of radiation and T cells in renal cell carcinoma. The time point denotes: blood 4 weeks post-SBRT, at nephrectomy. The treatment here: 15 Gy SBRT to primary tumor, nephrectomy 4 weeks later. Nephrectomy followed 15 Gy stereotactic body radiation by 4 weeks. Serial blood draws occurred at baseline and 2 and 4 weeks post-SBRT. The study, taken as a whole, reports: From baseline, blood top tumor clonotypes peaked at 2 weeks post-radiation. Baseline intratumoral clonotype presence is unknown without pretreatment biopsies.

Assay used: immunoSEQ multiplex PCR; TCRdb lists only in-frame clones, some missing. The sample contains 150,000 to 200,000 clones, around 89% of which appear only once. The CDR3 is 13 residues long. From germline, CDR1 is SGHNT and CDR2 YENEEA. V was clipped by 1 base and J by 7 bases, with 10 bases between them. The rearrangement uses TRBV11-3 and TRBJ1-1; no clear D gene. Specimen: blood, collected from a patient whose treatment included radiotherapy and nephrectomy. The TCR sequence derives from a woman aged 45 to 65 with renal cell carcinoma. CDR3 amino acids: CASSLAGEIEAFF. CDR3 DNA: TGTGCCAGCAGCTTAGCAGGAGAGATTGAAGCTTTCTTT.